Listed below are T cell receptor beta chains from one sample, sequenced in a study of shared clonotypes between healthy human individuals. Sequenced by immunoSEQ multiplex PCR; TCRdb stores in-frame clones only, minus some. This sample has hundreds of thousands of clones, with 80% to 95% found just once. Sequenced material: naive CD8+ T cells sorted from blood. The receptors shown here come from a young man in good health. CDR3s include the opening cysteine and the closing phenylalanine or tryptophan. The D gene is left open where the match is weak. Size is stated for part of the rows, as once, few or many counts, or as a class when the clone is expanded.

D: NA; size: NA; J: TRBJ1-3; V: TRBV19; DNA: TGTGCCAGTAGTATTCGCCAGGGCCGGGAGAACACCATATATTTT; CDR3: CASSIRQGRENTIYF
D: TRBD1; size: NA; J: TRBJ2-2; V: TRBV9; DNA: TGTGCCAGCAGCGCCCGGACAGGGGGGGCCGGGGAGCTGTTTTTT; CDR3: CASSARTGGAGELFF
D: TRBD2; size: NA; J: TRBJ2-1; V: TRBV28; DNA: TGTGCCAGCAGTTTGGCGGGAGCAAATGAGCAGTTCTTC; CDR3: CASSLAGANEQFF
D: NA; size: NA; J: TRBJ2-1; V: TRBV10-3; DNA: TGTGCCATCAGTGACCCGAGCTCCTACAATGAGCAGTTCTTC; CDR3: CAISDPSSYNEQFF
D: NA; size: NA; J: TRBJ1-5; V: TRBV11-2; DNA: TGTGCCAGCAGCTTGTGGAGGGGACAGCCCCAGCATTTT; CDR3: CASSLWRGQPQHF
D: TRBD2; size: once; J: TRBJ2-1; V: TRBV2; DNA: TGTGCCAGCAGCTCACTGCTAGCGGGAGAACGTGAGCAGTTCTTC; CDR3: CASSSLLAGEREQFF
D: NA; size: NA; J: TRBJ1-1; V: TRBV6-6; DNA: TGTGCCAGCAGTTACCCCCCGCCCCGTCACACTGAAGCTTTCTTT; CDR3: CASSYPPPRHTEAFF
D: TRBD2; size: NA; J: TRBJ2-1; V: TRBV4-1; DNA: TGCGCCAGCAGCCAATGGAGCGGGAGGTACAATGAGCAGTTCTTC; CDR3: CASSQWSGRYNEQFF
D: NA; size: NA; J: TRBJ2-1; V: TRBV19; DNA: TGTGCCAGTAGTATAAGGGACACTTACTACAATGAGCAGTTCTTC; CDR3: CASSIRDTYYNEQFF
D: NA; size: NA; J: TRBJ2-7; V: TRBV4-2; DNA: TGTGCCAGCAGCCAAGATCGGACCGGGGGTACGTCGCAGTACTTC; CDR3: CASSQDRTGGTSQYF
D: NA; size: NA; J: TRBJ1-4; V: TRBV11-2; DNA: TGTGCCAGCAGCTTAGTGACTGGGCTGACTAATGAAAAACTGTTTTTT; CDR3: CASSLVTGLTNEKLFF
D: NA; size: NA; J: TRBJ2-3; V: TRBV13; DNA: TGTGCCAGCAGCTTAGAAGGCACAGATACGCAGTATTTT; CDR3: CASSLEGTDTQYF
D: NA; size: NA; J: TRBJ1-2; V: TRBV5-4; DNA: TGTGCCAGCAGCTTGGCCGAATCAGGGGCGCATGGCTACACCTTC; CDR3: CASSLAESGAHGYTF
D: NA; size: NA; J: TRBJ2-3; V: TRBV5-1; DNA: TGCGCCAGCAGCTTGGCAGGGGCTCTCGTTCCCGGGCGAAACACAGATACGCAGTATTTT; CDR3: CASSLAGALVPGRNTDTQYF
D: NA; size: NA; J: TRBJ2-5; V: TRBV2; DNA: TGTGCCAGCAGACTTCAAGAGACCCAGTACTTC; CDR3: CASRLQETQYF
D: NA; size: NA; J: TRBJ1-3; V: TRBV11-2; DNA: TGTGCCAGCTCCGCCGGGAAAAGCTCTGGAAACACCATATATTTT; CDR3: CASSAGKSSGNTIYF
D: NA; size: few; J: TRBJ2-5; V: TRBV7-9; DNA: TGTGCCAGCAGCTTAGTTGTCGGATCACAAGAGACCCAGTACTTC; CDR3: CASSLVVGSQETQYF
D: NA; size: NA; J: TRBJ2-7; V: TRBV27; DNA: TGTGCCAGCAGTTTAAACCCCGCCCACGAGCAGTACTTC; CDR3: CASSLNPAHEQYF
D: TRBD2; size: NA; J: TRBJ2-7; V: TRBV29-1; DNA: TGCAGCGTTTCCGGACTAGCGGGAGGGCTCTACGAGCAGTACTTC; CDR3: CSVSGLAGGLYEQYF
D: NA; size: NA; J: TRBJ2-3; V: TRBV29-1; DNA: TGCAGCGTTGAAGGGACTAGCACAGATACGCAGTATTTT; CDR3: CSVEGTSTDTQYF
D: NA; size: NA; J: TRBJ2-5; V: TRBV29-1; DNA: TGCAGCGTTGACCGACGACGAACCCAAGAGACCCAGTACTTC; CDR3: CSVDRRRTQETQYF
D: TRBD1; size: NA; J: TRBJ1-2; V: TRBV5-5; DNA: TGTGCCAGCAGCTTGGAGAGGCAGGGGGCTTATGGCTACACCTTC; CDR3: CASSLERQGAYGYTF
D: NA; size: NA; J: TRBJ1-2; V: TRBV6-1; DNA: TGTGCCAGCAGTGACACGGGCTACACCTTC; CDR3: CASSDTGYTF
D: TRBD1; size: NA; J: TRBJ1-4; V: TRBV5-1; DNA: TGCGCCAGCAGCTTGGGACAGGGGTACGAAAAACTGTTTTTT; CDR3: CASSLGQGYEKLFF
D: TRBD2; size: NA; J: TRBJ2-5; V: TRBV7-7; DNA: TGTGCTAGCAGTTACCTTACGGGAGGGGGAGAGACCCAGTACTTC; CDR3: CASSYLTGGGETQYF
D: TRBD1; size: NA; J: TRBJ2-1; V: TRBV2; DNA: TGTGCCAGCAGAAGGACCGGGACAGCATACAATGAGCAGTTCTTC; CDR3: CASRRTGTAYNEQFF
D: NA; size: NA; J: TRBJ2-7; V: TRBV14; DNA: TGTGCCAGCAGCCACCGAGAAGAGGAGCAGTACTTC; CDR3: CASSHREEEQYF
D: NA; size: once; J: TRBJ2-3; V: TRBV27; DNA: TGTGCCAGCAGTCTTTCGGGGCGGACGCAGTATTTT; CDR3: CASSLSGRTQYF
D: TRBD2; size: NA; J: TRBJ2-7; V: TRBV28; DNA: TGTGCCAGCAGTTTATCGAGGACTAGCCCAAGCTCCTACGAGCAGTACTTC; CDR3: CASSLSRTSPSSYEQYF
D: NA; size: NA; J: TRBJ2-7; V: TRBV28; DNA: TGTGCCAGCAGTTTGTATGGGATCGGCGAGCAGTACTTC; CDR3: CASSLYGIGEQYF
D: TRBD2; size: NA; J: TRBJ2-2; V: TRBV27; DNA: TGTGCCAGCAGTTTATCGATTCCTAGCGGGACGAACACCGGGGAGCTGTTTTTT; CDR3: CASSLSIPSGTNTGELFF
D: NA; size: NA; J: TRBJ2-7; V: TRBV18; DNA: TGTGCCAGCTCACGGGGGACTGAGGGTTACGAGCAGTACTTC; CDR3: CASSRGTEGYEQYF
D: NA; size: NA; J: TRBJ2-2; V: TRBV27; DNA: TGTGCCAGCAGCCTCGGACTCCCAGAAGGGGAGCTGTTTTTT; CDR3: CASSLGLPEGELFF
D: TRBD1; size: NA; J: TRBJ2-5; V: TRBV7-2; DNA: TGTGCCAGCAGCACCCGGACAGGGCGACAAGAGACCCAGTACTTC; CDR3: CASSTRTGRQETQYF
D: TRBD1; size: NA; J: TRBJ2-3; V: TRBV7-2; DNA: TGTGCCAGCAGCATTCGACAGGACAGGGTATTCGGTGATACGCAGTATTTT; CDR3: CASSIRQDRVFGDTQYF
D: NA; size: NA; J: TRBJ2-2; V: TRBV15; DNA: TGTGCCACCAGCGGAATTAACTCCGGGGAGCTGTTTTTT; CDR3: CATSGINSGELFF
D: TRBD2; size: NA; J: TRBJ2-7; V: TRBV7-9; DNA: TGTGCCAGCAGCTTAACACGGGAGGGCCCCTACGAGCAGTACTTC; CDR3: CASSLTREGPYEQYF
D: NA; size: NA; J: TRBJ2-5; V: TRBV27; DNA: TGTGCCAGCAAAACTATTTCGGGGGAGACCCAGTACTTC; CDR3: CASKTISGETQYF
D: NA; size: NA; J: TRBJ1-3; V: TRBV30; DNA: TGTGCCTGGACAGGGGATAGAAACACCATATATTTT; CDR3: CAWTGDRNTIYF
D: TRBD2; size: NA; J: TRBJ2-1; V: TRBV27; DNA: TGTGCCAGCAGTGCAACTAGCGGCGGCTCCTACAATGAGCAGTTCTTC; CDR3: CASSATSGGSYNEQFF
D: TRBD1; size: NA; J: TRBJ1-1; V: TRBV4-3; DNA: TGCGCCAGCAGCCACCGGACAGGGGCGAACACTGAAGCTTTCTTT; CDR3: CASSHRTGANTEAFF
D: TRBD2; size: NA; J: TRBJ2-7; V: TRBV6-1; DNA: TGTGCCAGCAGTGAGAACGCGGGTCTAGCGGGAGGTGCCTTAGGCTACGAGCAGTACTTC; CDR3: CASSENAGLAGGALGYEQYF
D: TRBD2; size: NA; J: TRBJ2-7; V: TRBV27; DNA: TGTGCCAGCCGTCTAGCGGGACTGAACGAGCAGTACTTC; CDR3: CASRLAGLNEQYF
D: TRBD1; size: NA; J: TRBJ2-1; V: TRBV7-9; DNA: TGTGCCAGCAGCGATGGACAGGGGGCGCGGAATGAGCAGTTCTTC; CDR3: CASSDGQGARNEQFF